Listed below are T cell receptor beta chains from one sample, sequenced in a study of PD-1 blockade in classical Hodgkin lymphoma. Clones were sequenced by immunoSEQ multiplex PCR, and TCRdb holds only the in-frame ones, with some missing. Of under 30,000 clones in the sample, around 67% are singletons; the top ten hold approximately 16%. The sequenced sample was peripheral blood mononuclear cells (PBMCs), obtained before the second cycle of nivolumab. Every receptor here comes from a human donor with classical Hodgkin lymphoma. CDR3s include the opening cysteine and the closing phenylalanine or tryptophan. A D gene is named only where the DNA matches it firmly. Clone size is stated in some rows and not others, as once, few, many or a class when expanded.

j_call clone_size d_call v_call cdr3_nt cdr3_aa
TRBJ1-4 NA NA TRBV19 TGTGCCAGTAGTACCTGGGGGCAGGAAAAACTGTTTTTT CASSTWGQEKLFF
TRBJ1-6 NA NA TRBV7-9 TGTGCCAGCAGCCCCGATGCGAATTCACCCCTCCACTTT CASSPDANSPLHF
TRBJ1-6 few NA TRBV9 TGTGCCAGCAGTTCGACAGGAGATAATTCACCCCTCCACTTT CASSSTGDNSPLHF
TRBJ2-5 NA NA TRBV7-2 TGTGCCAGCAGCTTAAAGGGACCTCAAGAGACCCAGTACTTC CASSLKGPQETQYF
TRBJ1-3 few TRBD1 TRBV4-2 TGTGCCAGCAGCCTCCTAGGACAGGGAAAAAGAAACACCATATATTTT CASSLLGQGKRNTIYF
TRBJ1-2 NA NA TRBV6-1 TGTGCCAGCACCCTGGGAGGGGGAATCTATGGCTACACCTTC CASTLGGGIYGYTF
TRBJ1-5 NA NA TRBV6-5 TGTGCCAGCAGTCCACAGGGATTTGGCAATCAGCCCCAGCATTTT CASSPQGFGNQPQHF
TRBJ2-3 NA NA TRBV27 TGTGCCAGCAGACACCTACAGGGTACAGATACGCAGTATTTT CASRHLQGTDTQYF
TRBJ1-1 NA NA TRBV7-5 TGTGCCAGAAGCCCGGGACAGGGGGCATGGTGGAACACTGAAGCTTTCTTT CARSPGQGAWWNTEAFF
TRBJ2-7 NA TRBD2 TRBV7-2 TGTGCCAGCAGCACTAGCGGGGGGCGGGGGAACGAGCAGTACTTC CASSTSGGRGNEQYF
TRBJ1-6 NA NA TRBV5-1 TGCGCCAGCAGCTTGGAATACGGTCGGCCACCCCTCCACTTT CASSLEYGRPPLHF
TRBJ2-5 once TRBD1 TRBV11-2 TGTGCCAGCAGCCTTAGGACAGGGAGAATATCGGAGACCCAGTACTTC CASSLRTGRISETQYF
TRBJ1-4 NA NA TRBV18 TGTGCCAGCTCACCGGGCCTCCTAAAAGCAACTAATGAAAAACTGTTTTTT CASSPGLLKATNEKLFF
TRBJ2-5 NA NA TRBV25-1 TGTGCCAGCAGATTCGGATTCCAAGAGACCCAGTACTTC CASRFGFQETQYF
TRBJ1-3 few NA TRBV7-9 TGTGCCAGCAGCTTTGAGGGTCGGCTCTCTGGAAACACCATATATTTT CASSFEGRLSGNTIYF
TRBJ1-3 NA NA TRBV18 TGTGCCAGCTCGGGGTCCCCAGGCTCTGGAAACACCATATATTTT CASSGSPGSGNTIYF
TRBJ2-7 many TRBD2 TRBV28 TGTGCCAGCAGTTTGGGGGGGACTGCCTACGAGCAGTACTTC CASSLGGTAYEQYF
TRBJ2-7 NA TRBD1 TRBV4-3 TGCGCCAGCAGCCAAAAACAGGGGGCGGATCCCTACGAGCAGTACTTC CASSQKQGADPYEQYF
TRBJ1-1 medium-sized NA TRBV18 TGTGCCAGCTCACCACTTGGGGCGCGGGGCACTGAAGCTTTCTTT CASSPLGARGTEAFF
TRBJ1-2 NA NA TRBV19 TGTGCCAGTACCCCAGACATGGGCTATGGCTACACCTTC CASTPDMGYGYTF
TRBJ2-4 few NA TRBV7-8 TGTGCCAGCAGCATAGGGGCCACAGGGCCCCAAAACATTCAGTACTTC CASSIGATGPQNIQYF
TRBJ2-2 NA NA TRBV4-2 TGTGCCAGCAGCCAAGATCTCGCTTTCCCCCCCGGGGAGCTGTTTTTT CASSQDLAFPPGELFF
TRBJ2-2 NA NA TRBV5-1 TGCGCCAGCAGGTCCTCCCGGGGATCCGGGGAGCTGTTTTTT CASRSSRGSGELFF
TRBJ2-7 NA NA TRBV6-5 TGTGCCAGCAGTGAATTGGGGTACGAGCAGTACTTC CASSELGYEQYF
TRBJ2-1 NA NA TRBV7-3 TGTGCCAGCAGCCCAACCCCCTACAATGAGCAGTTCTTC CASSPTPYNEQFF
TRBJ1-5 NA NA TRBV28 TGTGCCAGCAGGGTACAGATTGGGCAGCCCCAGCATTTT CASRVQIGQPQHF
TRBJ1-2 NA NA TRBV2 TGTGCCAGCATTAAAGGACAGACCATCTATGGCTACACCTTC CASIKGQTIYGYTF
TRBJ2-3 NA NA TRBV30 TGTGCCTGGAACGAGGGCGGGCGCACAGATACGCAGTATTTT CAWNEGGRTDTQYF
TRBJ1-2 once TRBD1 TRBV28 TGTGCCAGCAGCTCAGGGGGTCCTAAAGGCTACACCTTC CASSSGGPKGYTF
TRBJ1-6 NA NA TRBV7-9 TGTGCCAGCATGACAGGCGATTCACCCCTCCACTTT CASMTGDSPLHF
TRBJ2-1 NA TRBD2 TRBV27 TGTGCCAGCAAGAGGGCGGGGGGTCACAATGAGCAGTTCTTC CASKRAGGHNEQFF
TRBJ1-2 NA TRBD1 TRBV11-2 TGTGCCAGCAGCTTAGCACGGCGACAGGGAAGTGGCTACACCTTC CASSLARRQGSGYTF
TRBJ1-5 NA NA TRBV28 TGTGCCAGCAGTTTAAGAGAGGGTAATCAGCCCCAGCATTTT CASSLREGNQPQHF
TRBJ2-5 NA NA TRBV29-1 TGCAGCGTTGTCCCCCAGAGGCCGTTTAGGGGGGAGACCCAGTACTTC CSVVPQRPFRGETQYF
TRBJ2-2 NA TRBD1 TRBV6-6 TGTGCCAGCAGGCGACAGGGTGGTACCGGGGAGCTGTTTTTT CASRRQGGTGELFF
TRBJ1-2 NA TRBD1 TRBV5-4 TGTGCCAGCAGCCAAGACAGGGGGGACTATGGCTACACCTTC CASSQDRGDYGYTF
TRBJ1-5 NA NA TRBV27 TGTGCCAGCAAAGGGGAAGGTCAGCCCCAGCATTTT CASKGEGQPQHF
TRBJ1-2 NA NA TRBV6-5 TGTGCCAGCAGTAGGGACTCCGGCCGATATGGCTACACCTTC CASSRDSGRYGYTF
TRBJ1-4 NA NA TRBV6-6 TGTGCCAGCAGTTCAGTGGGGAATGAAAAACTGTTTTTT CASSSVGNEKLFF
TRBJ1-5 NA NA TRBV6-5 TGTGCCAGCAGGAAGGACAGCCTCAGCAATCAGCCCCAGCATTTT CASRKDSLSNQPQHF
TRBJ2-7 NA NA TRBV19 TGTGCCAGTAGTATGGAGGCGGGGCTCTCCTACGAGCAGTACTTC CASSMEAGLSYEQYF